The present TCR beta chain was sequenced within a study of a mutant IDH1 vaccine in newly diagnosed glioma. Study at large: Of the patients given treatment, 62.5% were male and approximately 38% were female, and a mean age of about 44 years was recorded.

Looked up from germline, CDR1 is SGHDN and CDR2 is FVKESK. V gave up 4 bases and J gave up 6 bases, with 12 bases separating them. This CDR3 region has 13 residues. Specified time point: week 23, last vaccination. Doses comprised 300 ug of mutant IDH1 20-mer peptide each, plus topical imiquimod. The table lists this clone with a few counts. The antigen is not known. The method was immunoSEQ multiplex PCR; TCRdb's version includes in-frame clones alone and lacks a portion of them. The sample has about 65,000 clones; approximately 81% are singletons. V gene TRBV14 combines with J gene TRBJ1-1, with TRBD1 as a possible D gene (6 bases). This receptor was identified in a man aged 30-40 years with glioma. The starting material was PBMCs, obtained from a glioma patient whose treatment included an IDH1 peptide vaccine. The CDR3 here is CASSLSGQSEAFF. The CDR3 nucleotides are TGTGCCAGCAGCCTTTCCGGACAGTCTGAAGCTTTCTTT. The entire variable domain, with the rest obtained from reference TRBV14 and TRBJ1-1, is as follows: EAGVTQFPSHSVIEKGQTVTLRCDPISGHDNLYWYRRVMGKEIKFLLHFVKESKQDESGMPNNRFLAERTGGTYSTLKVQPAELEDSGVYFCASSLSGQSEAFFGQGTRLTVV.